This T cell receptor (beta chain) was retrieved from a study of blood T cell repertoires in COVID-19. Germline values: CDR1 MNHEY, CDR2 SMNVEV (reference sequence). After removal of 5 bases from V and 5 bases from J, the junction contained 5 bases not matched to a gene. This CDR3 has 14 amino acids. Produced via immunoSEQ multiplex PCR; TCRdb's table is partial and in-frame only. The sample includes almost 350,000 clones, 88% of them seen just once. The clonotype was recovered from a woman under 40 who had been exposed to COVID-19. The chain recombines TRBV27 with TRBJ2-1, with 8 bases identical to TRBD1. Sequenced input: PBMCs or T cells enriched from blood (not recorded which). This CDR3 reads CASSTGGQDNEQFF. CDR3 bases: TGTGCCAGCAGTACCGGGGGACAGGACAATGAGCAGTTCTTC.